This T cell receptor (beta chain) was observed in a study of blood T cell repertoires in COVID-19. The overall study: The origin of the acute and convalescent COVID-19 samples was the United States, Italy and Spain. T cells, B-cell-depleted T cells, or PBMCs supplied cDNA or gDNA.

The CDR3 runs 13 residues. The germline V and J ends were trimmed by 4 bases and 10 bases, with 14 bases remaining between them. Germline values: CDR1 LGHNT, CDR2 FRNRAP. As processed by the authors: From reference gene primer amplification, estimates of nucleated cell counts were derived. Assay used: immunoSEQ multiplex PCR; TCRdb lists only in-frame clones, some missing. V and J calls and clone size are as listed in that table; D and trimming were resolved from the DNA. The sample includes 180,000 or so clones, roughly nine tenths of them seen just once. The specimen sequenced was peripheral blood. This TCR derives from a man aged 18 to 30 with acute or convalescent COVID-19. V gene TRBV12-5 combines with J gene TRBJ2-1, with D possibly being TRBD2 (6 bases). CDR3 sequence reads: CASGWDSLTEQFF. The CDR3, as DNA: TGTGCTAGTGGTTGGGACTCACTAACGGAGCAGTTCTTC.